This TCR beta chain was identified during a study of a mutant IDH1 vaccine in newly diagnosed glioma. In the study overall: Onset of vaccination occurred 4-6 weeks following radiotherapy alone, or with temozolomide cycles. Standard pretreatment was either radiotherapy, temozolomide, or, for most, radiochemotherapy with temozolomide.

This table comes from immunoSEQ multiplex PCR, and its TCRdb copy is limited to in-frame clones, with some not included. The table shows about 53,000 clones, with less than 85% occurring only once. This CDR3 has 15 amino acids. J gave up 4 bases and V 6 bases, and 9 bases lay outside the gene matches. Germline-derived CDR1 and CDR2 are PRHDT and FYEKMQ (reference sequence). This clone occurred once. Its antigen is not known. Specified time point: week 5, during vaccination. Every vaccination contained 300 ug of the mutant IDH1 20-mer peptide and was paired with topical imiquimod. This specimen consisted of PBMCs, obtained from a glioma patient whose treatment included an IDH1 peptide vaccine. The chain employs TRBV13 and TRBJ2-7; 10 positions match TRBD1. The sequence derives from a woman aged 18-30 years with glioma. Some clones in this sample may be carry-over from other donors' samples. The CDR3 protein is CASSSGQGKSYEQYF. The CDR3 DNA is TGTGCCAGCAGTTCGGGACAGGGGAAGTCTTACGAGCAGTACTTC.